This T cell receptor (beta chain) was sequenced for a study of shared clonotypes between healthy human individuals. Across the whole study: Aged 18 to 49, the donors were a couple of women and a few men.

Study results and limitations: Naive CD4 clonotypes were shared across a handful of donors at roughly 5.5%. In general, naive subsets displayed greater estimated richness than memory subsets did.

Libraries were prepared by immunoSEQ multiplex PCR; TCRdb keeps only in-frame clonotypes and omits some of them. There are over a million clones in the sample; around 78% occur only once, and more than 0.45% lies in the top ten. This clone was detected only a few times. What it binds is not known. The ends lost 5 bases at V and 4 bases at J; junction bases unmatched: 10. Germline V gene sequence: CDR1 MGHRA, CDR2 YSYEKL. CDR3 length: 16 residues. The V gene is TRBV4-1, the J gene TRBJ2-3; 9 nucleotides match TRBD2. The source is a man younger than 35 in good health. Some clones in this sample may be carry-over from other donors' samples. Material: memory CD4+ T cells from PBMCs. Subset meaning: CD45RA-negative fraction. Here the CDR3 reads CASSAGTSRFSDTQYF. CDR3 DNA: TGCGCCAGCAGCGCCGGGACTAGCAGGTTTTCAGATACGCAGTATTTT.